The 8 T cell receptor beta chains below all came from one sample that was sequenced in a study of monozygotic twins with cystic fibrosis. Using immunoSEQ multiplex PCR, the repertoire was profiled, and TCRdb retains in-frame clones only, with some absent. The profile shows approximately 36,000 clones, 85% to 95% of them singletons. Sequenced input: blood. All receptors derive from a boy between 2 and 10 years old with cystic fibrosis.

This rearrangement joins TRBV7-3 to TRBJ1-6; D is perhaps TRBD1 (5 bases). The V gene lost 4 bases and the J gene lost 8 bases, with 9 bases spanning the gap. Germline-derived CDR1 and CDR2 are SGHTA and FQGTGA. The CDR3 loop spans 13 amino acids. CDR3 amino acids: CASSSRGDSPLHF. The CDR3 DNA reads TGTGCCAGCAGCTCGCGGGGGGATTCACCCCTCCACTTT.

The chain joins TRBV5-4 to TRBJ1-1; D remains ambiguous. Germline CDR1 SGHNT, CDR2 YYREEE (reference sequence). Deletions cut 2 bases from V and 1 base from J, with 9 bases between. The CDR3 runs to 14 residues. CDR3 bases: TGTGCCAGCAGCTTCCCGTATGGGAACACTGAAGCTTTCTTT. Amino acid sequence: CASSFPYGNTEAFF.

This clone was seen more than once but under ten times. DNA of the CDR3: TGTGCCAGCAGCTTCGGACAGGGCAATGAGCAGTTCTTC. Amino acid sequence: CASSFGQGNEQFF. The chain recombines TRBV7-9 with TRBJ2-1; TRBD1 matches 8 bases. The length of the CDR3 is 13 residues. The germline V gene encodes CDR1 SEHNR and CDR2 FQNEAQ (reference sequence). With 3 bases clipped from V and 6 bases from J, the junction kept 1 base outside the gene matches.

This chain connects TRBV7-9 to TRBJ2-1; TRBD2 agrees at 14 bases. J gave up 4 bases and V 5 bases, and 7 bases lay outside the gene matches. The CDR3 length is 17 residues. Germline values: CDR1 SEHNR, CDR2 FQNEAQ (reference sequence). The CDR3 DNA reads as TGTGCCAGCAGCCCCGGGACTAGCGGGGGCTTTTACAATGAGCAGTTCTTC. Its protein product is CASSPGTSGGFYNEQFF.

This sequence joins TRBV7-2 and TRBJ2-3; no definite D call. Between the trimmed V and J ends, which lost 4 bases and 4 bases, there was a span of 15 bases. Germline CDR1 reads SGHTA; CDR2 reads FQGNSA. The CDR3 totals 15 residues. CDR3 nucleotides: TGTGCCAGCAGCTCCACCACACGACGGTCAGATACGCAGTATTTT. Amino acids: CASSSTTRRSDTQYF.

CDR3 loop: CASSLEYGHYGYTF. CDR3 sequence (DNA): TGTGCCAGCAGCTTGGAATACGGCCACTATGGCTACACCTTC. The chain recombines TRBV5-4 with TRBJ1-2, with D hard to call. CDR1 is SGHNT, CDR2 YYREEE, per germline (reference sequence). V lost 0 bases, J lost 3 bases, and 9 bases lay in between. CDR3 length: 14 residues. Full variable domain (outside the CDR3, taken from reference TRBV5-4 and TRBJ1-2): ETGVTQSPTHLIKTRGQQVTLRCSSQSGHNTVSWYQQALGQGPQFIFQYYREEENGRGNFPPRFSGLQFPNYSSELNVNALELDDSALYLCASSLEYGHYGYTFGSGTRLTVV.

The V and J genes are TRBV6-6 and TRBJ1-2, with D maybe TRBD1 (5 bases). This CDR3 is 15 amino acids long. The ends were cut back, 0 bases at V and 0 bases at J, with 8 bases in the middle. Germline-derived CDR1 and CDR2 are MNHNY and SVGAGI (reference sequence). The CDR3 DNA sequence: TGTGCCAGCAGTTACTCGAGACAGTCTAACTATGGCTACACCTTC. Its translation is CASSYSRQSNYGYTF.

This chain uses TRBV4-2 with TRBJ1-1, with a weak D call TRBD1 (6 bases). CDR1 and CDR2 (germline): LGHNA, YNFKEQ. V was trimmed by 1 base and J by 11 bases, leaving 17 bases between them. The CDR3 totals 14 residues. The CDR3 DNA reads as TGTGCCAGCAGCCAAGGGGGGCAGGGGTATGGGGCTTTCTTT. As protein: CASSQGGQGYGAFF.